These 30 T cell receptor beta chains came from one sample sequenced in a study of CD8 T cells in ankylosing spondylitis. TCRdb fed the 5' RACE reads into MiXCR, producing one record per CDR3 protein. The data hold under 250,000 distinct CDR3 sequences, with over 9.5% observed a single time. Sequences were obtained from blood, either unsorted or a sorted T cell fraction (not recorded which). These receptors all stem from a male donor with ankylosing spondylitis or in good health (not recorded which).

This clonotype was detected many times. V gene TRBV6-5 combines with J gene TRBJ2-1, with D uncertain. Germline V gene sequence: CDR1 MNHEY, CDR2 SVGAGI. V was cut by 5 bases and J by 9 bases, with 11 bases left in between. The CDR3 loop spans 12 amino acids. CDR3 DNA sequence: TGTGCCAGCAGTCCCCGTACGGGTGAGCAGTTCTTC. This translates into CASSPRTGEQFF.

This rearrangement joins TRBV12-3 or TRBV12-4 to TRBJ2-7, with D perhaps being TRBD1 or TRBD2 (5 bases each). The CDR3 consists of 12 residues. Trimming shortened V by 6 bases and J by 6 bases, and 12 bases separated the two germline ends. CDR3 residues: CASSQWGIEQYF. The CDR3 nucleotides read TGTGCCAGCAGCCAATGGGGGATCGAGCAGTACTTC.

Ten or more counts support this clonotype. The chain couples TRBV3-1 to TRBJ2-2, with 9 bases identical to TRBD2. Trimming removed 7 bases from V and 2 bases from J; junction bases left unmatched: 2. This CDR3 spans 14 amino acids. Germline CDR1 reads LGHDT; CDR2 reads YNNKEL (reference sequence). In DNA form, the CDR3 reads TGTGCCAGCACGACTAGCGGTAACACCGGGGAGCTGTTTTTT. The encoded protein is CASTTSGNTGELFF.

Points on this clonotype: A much larger clone lies a single base off, so this may be a read error. The chain recombines TRBV20-1 with TRBJ2-7; tentatively, D is TRBD2 (6 bases). The CDR3 is made up of 13 amino acids. Germline assignment: CDR1 DFQATT and CDR2 SNEGSKA (reference sequence). Written as DNA, the CDR3 is TGCAGTGCCCTCATAGAGGGAGGCTACGGGCAGTACTTC. It is translated as CSALIEGGYGQYF.

This clonotype has at least ten counts. The rearrangement links TRBV4-1 to TRBJ1-4, with TRBD1 as a possible D gene (5 bases). The germline gives CDR1 MGHRA, CDR2 YSYEKL. Between the trimmed V and J ends, which lost 2 bases and 6 bases, there was a span of 16 bases. The CDR3 is made up of 16 amino acids. The CDR3 coding sequence is TGCGCCAGCAGCCAAACGGGGCTAGGGGTATATGAAAAACTGTTTTTT. Encoded protein: CASSQTGLGVYEKLFF.

The chain combines TRBV5-1 with TRBJ1-1; 9 positions match TRBD1. Trimming at V came to 1 base and at J to 0 bases, leaving 1 base not matched to a gene. The length of the CDR3 is 15 residues. Germline lookup yields CDR1 SGHRS and CDR2 YFSETQ. CDR3 loop: CASSLRQGVNTEAFF. DNA of the CDR3: TGCGCCAGCAGCTTGCGACAGGGGGTGAACACTGAAGCTTTCTTT.

This clonotype appeared many times. The chain couples TRBV2 to TRBJ1-4; 10 bases align to TRBD1. After removal of 5 bases from V and 5 bases from J, the junction contained 2 bases not matched to a gene. Germline assignment: CDR1 SNHLY and CDR2 FYNNEI. The CDR3 runs 14 residues. As DNA, the CDR3 is TGTGCCAGCAGTCTGGACAGGGGGAATGAAAAACTGTTTTTT. This translates into CASSLDRGNEKLFF.

This clonotype was seen at least ten times. The rearrangement links TRBV4-2 to TRBJ2-1; possibly TRBD2 for D (6 bases). The CDR3 has 18 amino acids. CDR1 and CDR2 from the germline V gene are LGHNA and YNFKEQ. Trimming stripped 7 bases from V and 0 bases from J, with 22 bases between. CDR3 nucleotides: TGTGCCAGCACCATAGCGGATAGGGCCAGGTACTCCTACAATGAGCAGTTCTTC. Translation: CASTIADRARYSYNEQFF.

The chain couples TRBV5-1 to TRBJ2-2; D not resolved. V was shortened by 0 bases and J by 1 base, with 7 bases between the two germline ends. CDR3 length equals 15 residues. Looked up from germline, CDR1 is SGHRS and CDR2 is YFSETQ. The CDR3, as DNA: TGCGCCAGCAGCTTGGCGGTAAAGAACACCGGGGAGCTGTTTTTT. The encoded protein is CASSLAVKNTGELFF.

This clonotype appeared many times. The chain links TRBV30 to TRBJ2-7; perhaps TRBD2 as D (5 bases). The CDR3 runs 15 residues. Germline-derived CDR1 and CDR2 are GTSNPN and SVGIG (reference sequence). V was clipped by 3 bases and J by 1 base, with 16 bases between them. The DNA of the CDR3 is TGTGCCTGGAGACCCTACGGGATGGGATCCTACGAGCAGTACTTC. Protein product: CAWRPYGMGSYEQYF.

This clonotype appeared many times. The V gene is TRBV10-3, the J gene TRBJ2-1, with TRBD2 matching over 11 bases. The CDR3 runs 14 residues. The ends lost 4 bases at V and 6 bases at J; junction bases unmatched: 2. Germline loops: CDR1 ENHRY, CDR2 SYGVKD. CDR3 sequence reads: CAISGLAGRNEQFF. The CDR3 DNA reads TGTGCCATCAGTGGACTAGCGGGGCGCAATGAGCAGTTCTTC.

The chain recombines TRBV5-1 with TRBJ2-7, with 7 positions matching TRBD1. The V segment lost 4 bases and the J segment 0 bases; nucleotides outside the gene matches: 4. The germline CDR1 and CDR2 sequences are SGHRS and YFSETQ. This CDR3 is built from 14 residues. CDR3 DNA sequence: TGCGCCAGCAGCGTAACAGGGGACTCCTACGAGCAGTACTTC. It translates to CASSVTGDSYEQYF.

This clonotype occurred many times. The chain couples TRBV20-1 to TRBJ1-1; perhaps TRBD1 as D (6 bases). V dropped 0 bases and J dropped 1 base, with 9 bases sitting between them. Germline CDR1 reads DFQATT; CDR2 reads SNEGSKA (reference sequence). The CDR3 has 14 residues. The CDR3 sequence: CSARDWGANTEAFF. CDR3 DNA sequence: TGCAGTGCTAGAGATTGGGGGGCGAACACTGAAGCTTTCTTT.

This clonotype was picked up many times. This chain connects TRBV5-1 to TRBJ2-1; weak D call: TRBD2 (7 bases). There are 15 residues in the CDR3. In germline, CDR1 is SGHRS, CDR2 YFSETQ. The ends were cut back, 4 bases at V and 2 bases at J, with 13 bases in the middle. CDR3 in amino acids: CASSGGGEAYNEQFF. The CDR3 bases are TGCGCCAGCAGCGGGGGGGGCGAAGCCTACAATGAGCAGTTCTTC. The full variable domain, completed using reference TRBV5-1 and TRBJ2-1, is KAGVTQTPRYLIKTRGQQVTLSCSPISGHRSVSWYQQTPGQGLQFLFEYFSETQRNKGNFPGRFSGRQFSNSRSEMNVSTLELGDSALYLCASSGGGEAYNEQFFGPGTRLTVL.

This clonotype was picked up many times. The chain employs TRBV29-1 and TRBJ1-2; D is undetermined. The V gene's germline CDR1 is SQVTM and CDR2 ANQGSEA. V lost 2 bases to trimming and J lost 4 bases, with 11 bases between them. The CDR3 is made up of 13 amino acids. CDR3 coding DNA: TGCAGCGTTGAAAAGAGGGTCTCCTATGGCTACACCTTC. It yields the protein CSVEKRVSYGYTF. The complete variable domain, with remaining parts taken from reference TRBV29-1 and TRBJ1-2, reads SAVISQKPSRDICQRGTSLTIQCQVDSQVTMMFWYRQQPGQSLTLIATANQGSEATYESGFVIDKFPISRPNLTFSTLTVSNMSPEDSSIYLCSVEKRVSYGYTFGSGTRLTVV.

This clonotype occurred many times. J is TRBJ1-1 and V is TRBV5-1, with 8 bases lining up with TRBD1. The CDR3 runs to 14 residues. Trimming at V came to 4 bases and at J to 4 bases, leaving 6 bases not matched to a gene. Germline V gives CDR1 SGHRS, CDR2 YFSETQ. As DNA, the CDR3 is TGCGCCAGCAGCCCCGGACAGGGATCCACTGAAGCTTTCTTT. It codes for CASSPGQGSTEAFF.

This clonotype appeared many times. The chain uses TRBV5-1 and TRBJ2-2, with 8 bases identical to TRBD2. This CDR3 contains 16 residues. The V segment lost 1 base and the J segment 4 bases; nucleotides outside the gene matches: 6. CDR1 SGHRS and CDR2 YFSETQ come from the germline V gene. CDR3 residues: CASSLWPGTSTGELFF. The DNA of the CDR3 is TGCGCCAGCAGCTTGTGGCCCGGGACTAGCACCGGGGAGCTGTTTTTT. Based on the CDR3 plus reference TRBV5-1 and TRBJ2-2, the full variable domain is KAGVTQTPRYLIKTRGQQVTLSCSPISGHRSVSWYQQTPGQGLQFLFEYFSETQRNKGNFPGRFSGRQFSNSRSEMNVSTLELGDSALYLCASSLWPGTSTGELFFGEGSRLTVL.

At least ten counts were recorded for this clonotype. This chain joins TRBV2 and TRBJ2-7; weak D call: TRBD1 (6 bases). Trimming removed 6 bases from V and 2 bases from J, with 11 bases in between. This CDR3 has 13 residues. Germline-derived CDR1 and CDR2 are SNHLY and FYNNEI. CDR3 DNA: TGTGCCAGCAGCTCAGGGGTCCCCTACGAGCAGTACTTC. Translation gives CASSSGVPYEQYF.

Written as DNA, the CDR3 is TGCGCCAGCAGCTCCTCTGGGGACCTGTACAATGAGCAGTTCTTC. This gives the protein CASSSSGDLYNEQFF. The J gene is TRBJ2-1, the V gene TRBV5-1, with D possibly called TRBD1 or TRBD2 (5 bases each). The length of the CDR3 is 15 residues. Per germline, CDR1 SGHRS and CDR2 YFSETQ. Trimming cost V 3 bases and J 4 bases, with 14 bases left between them.

This clonotype occurred many times. The CDR3 DNA reads as TGTGCCAGCAGCCCCAGCGAACTAGGGGAGCTGTTTTTT. Protein sequence: CASSPSELGELFF. This sequence joins TRBV9 and TRBJ2-2; unclear D gene. From germline, CDR1 is SGDLS and CDR2 YYNGEE. V lost 4 bases and J 8 bases, leaving 12 bases between the germline ends. This CDR3 is 13 amino acids long.

The table lists this clonotype with a few counts. The rearrangement links TRBV27 to TRBJ2-7; 8 positions agree with TRBD2. Losses at the gene ends were 8 bases for V and 2 bases for J; bases not matched to a gene: 5. CDR3 length equals 13 residues. Looked up from germline, CDR1 is MNHEY and CDR2 is SMNVEV (reference sequence). The CDR3 sequence is CASASGGAYEQYF. The CDR3, as DNA: TGTGCCAGCGCCTCCGGGGGGGCCTACGAGCAGTACTTC.

The sample holds many counts of this clonotype. V gene TRBV29-1 combines with J gene TRBJ2-1; no clear D. V lost 5 bases and J 9 bases, leaving 11 bases between the germline ends. CDR1 and CDR2 (germline): SQVTM, ANQGSEA. The CDR3 is 11 residues long. The CDR3 spells CSVPRASEQFF. CDR3 DNA sequence: TGCAGCGTTCCAAGGGCATCTGAGCAGTTCTTC.

This clonotype appeared many times. The rearrangement links TRBV10-3 to TRBJ2-3; possibly TRBD2 for D (6 bases). The CDR3 has 12 residues. V lost 10 bases to trimming and J lost 2 bases, with 10 bases between them. CDR1 ENHRY and CDR2 SYGVKD come from the germline V gene. The CDR3 DNA follows: TGTGCCACCTTGGGACTCACAGATACGCAGTATTTT. Protein sequence: CATLGLTDTQYF.

This clonotype has ten or more counts. J is TRBJ2-3 and V is TRBV30; TRBD2 might be the D (6 bases). The length of the CDR3 is 19 residues. V dropped 3 bases and J dropped 0 bases, with 25 bases sitting between them. Germline CDR1 GTSNPN, CDR2 SVGIG (reference sequence). DNA of the CDR3: TGTGCCTGGAGGGGAGGCCGATTGGAGGGCGGAACTAGCACAGATACGCAGTATTTT. Residues: CAWRGGRLEGGTSTDTQYF. Based on the CDR3 plus reference TRBV30 and TRBJ2-3, the full variable domain is SQTIHQWPATLVQPVGSPLSLECTVEGTSNPNLYWYRQAAGRGLQLLFYSVGIGQISSEVPQNLSASRPQDRQFILSSKKLLLSDSGFYLCAWRGGRLEGGTSTDTQYFGPGTRLTVL.

This chain links TRBV29-1 with TRBJ2-7; D is unresolved. The CDR3 sequence is 10 residues long. Germline V gives CDR1 SQVTM, CDR2 ANQGSEA. V shed 7 bases and J shed 6 bases, with 10 bases lying between them. The CDR3 sequence: CSALRGEQYF. CDR3 DNA: TGCAGCGCCTTGCGAGGCGAGCAGTACTTC.

This clonotype was counted many times. V is TRBV20-1 and J is TRBJ1-5, with a possible D match to TRBD1 (5 bases). This CDR3 contains 15 residues. CDR1 is DFQATT, CDR2 SNEGSKA, per germline (reference sequence). Trimming cost V 6 bases and J 0 bases, with 15 bases left between them. The CDR3 is CSAAPGTDSNQPQHF. The CDR3 DNA reads as TGCAGTGCAGCCCCCGGGACGGATAGCAATCAGCCCCAGCATTTT.

This clonotype was counted many times. V usage is TRBV30 and J usage is TRBJ1-5, with 7 bases aligning to TRBD1. V was pared by 1 base and J by 4 bases, with 1 base of the junction left unmatched. The CDR3 is made up of 13 amino acids. In germline, CDR1 is GTSNPN, CDR2 SVGIG (reference sequence). CDR3: CAWSGQGNQPQHF. The CDR3 bases are TGTGCCTGGAGTGGACAGGGAAATCAGCCCCAGCATTTT.

This clonotype was recorded at least ten times. The chain uses TRBV29-1 and TRBJ2-3; 7 nucleotides align to TRBD2. This CDR3 has 13 residues. Looked up from germline, CDR1 is SQVTM and CDR2 is ANQGSEA. V shed 3 bases and J 2 bases; nucleotides not matched to a gene: 2. CDR3 sequence (DNA): TGCAGCGTTGATGCGGGAGCCACAGATACGCAGTATTTT. The encoded protein is CSVDAGATDTQYF.

This clonotype was recorded at least ten times. CDR3 in amino acids: CSARVNSYEQYF. The CDR3 DNA is TGCAGTGCTAGGGTCAACTCCTACGAGCAGTACTTC. This chain links TRBV20-1 with TRBJ2-7; D remains unclear. The germline CDR1 and CDR2 sequences are DFQATT and SNEGSKA (reference sequence). CDR3 length: 12 amino acids. Trimming removed 3 bases at V and 0 bases at J, with 6 bases between.

This clonotype came up many times. V and J are TRBV2 and TRBJ2-7; unclear D gene. The CDR3 is 10 residues long. CDR1 and CDR2 (germline): SNHLY, FYNNEI. V was trimmed by 8 bases and J by 4 bases, leaving 6 bases between them. CDR3 in amino acids: CASELYEQYF. The CDR3 region has the DNA TGTGCCAGCGAACTTTACGAGCAGTACTTC.